One sample yielded the 13 T cell receptor beta chains listed below, sequenced in a study of regulatory T cells in long-lasting Graves disease. Time point given: persistent/refractory GD, antithyroid drugs over 5 years with positive TRAb. Isolated PBMC RNA provided the starting material for the TCR library. For TCR beta, libraries came from iRepertoire HTBI primers and Arm-PCR of CDR3 regions. TCRdb reprocessed the multiplex PCR reads with MiXCR, giving one entry per CDR3 protein. The data hold roughly 360,000 distinct CDR3 sequences, with roughly 25% observed a single time. Sequencing was performed on peripheral blood mononuclear cells (PBMCs), taken when the disease was refractory, from a patient treated with antithyroid drugs. The receptors come from a woman in her 40s with Graves disease.

This clonotype has at least ten counts. CDR3 sequence reads: CASSERLSSGNTIYF. The CDR3 DNA follows: TGTGCCAGCAGTGAACGGCTATCTTCTGGAAACACCATATATTTT. This chain uses TRBV2 with TRBJ1-3; D not resolved. CDR3 length: 15 amino acids. Germline loops: CDR1 SNHLY, CDR2 FYNNEI. V was clipped by 2 bases and J by 1 base, with 9 bases between them.

With regard to this clonotype: The CDR3 ends on some other residue instead of the conserved phenylalanine or tryptophan, so this is likely a read error. The chain links TRBV5-1 to TRBJ1-1; TRBD1 agrees at 7 bases. This CDR3 spans 13 amino acids. Germline values: CDR1 SGHRS, CDR2 YFSETQ. V lost 3 bases, J lost 5 bases, and 4 bases stayed unmatched. The CDR3 spells CASSSTGNTEAFL. DNA for the CDR3: TGCGCCAGCAGCTCGACAGGGAATACTGAAGCTTTCCTT.

This chain joins TRBV5-1 and TRBJ2-7; 7 bases fit TRBD2. Germline CDR1 SGHRS, CDR2 YFSETQ. This CDR3 contains 15 residues. V was pared by 4 bases and J by 3 bases, with 10 bases of the junction left unmatched. In DNA, the CDR3 is TGCGCCAGCAGCGGCGGGAGAGAGGGAAGCTACGAGCAGTACTTC. The encoded protein is CASSGGREGSYEQYF.

This clonotype was counted a single time. V gene TRBV5-6 combines with J gene TRBJ2-7; D gene unclear. The CDR3 length is 15 residues. Germline loops: CDR1 SGHDT, CDR2 YYEEEE. V lost 4 bases, J lost 1 base, and 15 bases lay in between. The CDR3 sequence: CASSVVGRKSYEQYF. As DNA, the CDR3 is TGTGCCAGCAGCGTGGTAGGACGGAAGTCCTACGAGCAGTACTTC.

This clonotype was observed at least ten times. The chain joins TRBV5-1 to TRBJ1-5; tentatively, D is TRBD1 (5 bases). Trimming took off 2 bases at V and 10 bases at J, with 13 bases between the two ends. CDR1 SGHRS and CDR2 YFSETQ come from the germline V gene. CDR3 length equals 13 residues. This CDR3 is CASSFGLGEPQHF. The CDR3 DNA follows: TGCGCCAGCAGCTTTGGTTTAGGGGAACCCCAGCATTTT.

This clonotype was recorded at least ten times. The chain links TRBV6-5 to TRBJ1-1, with D possibly TRBD1 on 5 matching bases. Trimming stripped 2 bases from V and 0 bases from J, with 10 bases between. Germline CDR1 and CDR2: MNHEY and SVGAGI. The CDR3 sequence is 15 residues long. CDR3 region: CASSYLQGLNTEAFF. The CDR3, as DNA: TGTGCCAGCAGTTACCTCCAGGGATTGAACACTGAAGCTTTCTTT.

The chain recombines TRBV7-3 with TRBJ2-7, with 8 nucleotides matching TRBD1. Unmatched junction bases numbered 5, after V lost 3 bases and J lost 1 base. The CDR3 has 15 residues. Germline V gene data show CDR1 as SGHTA and CDR2 as FQGTGA. CDR3 in DNA: TGTGCCAGCAGCTTGGCAGGGGGCATGTCCTACGAGCAGTACTTC. It codes for CASSLAGGMSYEQYF. Combining the CDR3 with reference TRBV7-3 and TRBJ2-7 gives the whole variable domain GAGVSQTPSNKVTEKGKYVELRCDPISGHTALYWYRQSLGQGPEFLIYFQGTGAADDSGLPNDRFFAVRPEGSVSTLKIQRTERGDSAVYLCASSLAGGMSYEQYFGPGTRLTVT.

This clonotype was found many times. J is TRBJ2-7 and V is TRBV28; no reliable D call. CDR3 length: 13 amino acids. Germline-derived CDR1 and CDR2 are MDHEN and SYDVKM. V was shortened by 1 base and J by 6 bases, with 10 bases between the two germline ends. CDR3 region: CASSLLAQREQYF. The DNA for the CDR3 is TGTGCCAGCAGTTTATTGGCCCAACGCGAGCAGTACTTC.

The chain recombines TRBV7-9 with TRBJ2-7; 11 nucleotides align to TRBD2. The trim removed 3 bases at V and 0 bases at J, leaving 7 bases unmatched. In germline, CDR1 is SEHNR, CDR2 FQNEAQ (reference sequence). This CDR3 region has 17 residues. CDR3 nucleotides: TGTGCCAGCAGCTTGGGGACTAGCGGAAGGAGCTCCTACGAGCAGTACTTC. Translating it yields CASSLGTSGRSSYEQYF.

The chain is built from TRBV24-1 and TRBJ2-1; 9 bases line up with TRBD1. Looked up from germline, CDR1 is KGHDR and CDR2 is SFDVKD. V trimming: 4 bases; J trimming: 4 bases; junction bases outside the gene matches: 7. The CDR3 spans 16 residues. CDR3 residues: CATSEPGQGTYNEQFF. The CDR3 nucleotides are TGTGCCACCAGTGAACCAGGACAGGGGACTTACAATGAGCAGTTCTTC.

This clonotype was found a few times. CDR3 bases: TGTGCCAGCAGGGGACCGCGTCTAGGGGAGCAGTACTTC. This translates into CASRGPRLGEQYF. V gene TRBV2 combines with J gene TRBJ2-7; the D call may be TRBD1 or TRBD2 (5 bases each). V was cut by 6 bases and J by 7 bases, with 16 bases left in between. The CDR3 consists of 13 residues. Per the germline V gene, CDR1 is SNHLY and CDR2 is FYNNEI.

With regard to this clonotype: With a much larger clone just one base away, this may be a read error. The chain has TRBV2 and TRBJ2-2; D is unresolved. Deletions cut 11 bases from V and 5 bases from J, with 18 bases between. This CDR3 region has 14 residues. Germline lookup yields CDR1 SNHLY and CDR2 FYNNEI. This CDR3 reads CAWMARAWTGELFF. CDR3 DNA: TGTGCCTGGATGGCGAGAGCGTGGACCGGGGAGCTGTTTTTT.

This clonotype was seen ten or more times. The V call is TRBV5-1, the J call TRBJ1-6, with 10 bases aligning to TRBD1. The ends lost 5 bases at V and 7 bases at J; junction bases unmatched: 9. The CDR3 covers 16 residues. The V gene's germline CDR1 is SGHRS and CDR2 YFSETQ. CDR3 in amino acids: CASRNSPGQGNSPLHF. The CDR3 DNA sequence: TGCGCCAGCAGAAATTCACCGGGACAGGGGAATTCACCCCTCCACTTT.